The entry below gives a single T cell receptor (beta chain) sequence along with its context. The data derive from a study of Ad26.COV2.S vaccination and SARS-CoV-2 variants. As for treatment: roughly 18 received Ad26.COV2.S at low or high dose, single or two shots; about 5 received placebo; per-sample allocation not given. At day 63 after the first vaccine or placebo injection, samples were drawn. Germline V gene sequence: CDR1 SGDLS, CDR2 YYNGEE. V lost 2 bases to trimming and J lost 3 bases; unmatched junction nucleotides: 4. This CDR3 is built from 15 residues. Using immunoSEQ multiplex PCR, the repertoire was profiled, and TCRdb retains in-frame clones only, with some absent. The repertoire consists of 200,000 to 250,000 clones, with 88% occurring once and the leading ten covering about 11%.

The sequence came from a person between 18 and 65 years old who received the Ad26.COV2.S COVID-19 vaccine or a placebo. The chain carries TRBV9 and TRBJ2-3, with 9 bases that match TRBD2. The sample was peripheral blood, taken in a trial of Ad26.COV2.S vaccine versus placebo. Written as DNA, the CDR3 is TGTGCCAGCAGCGTTAGCGGGGGCCCAACAGATACGCAGTATTTT. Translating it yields CASSVSGGPTDTQYF.